This T cell receptor beta chain was observed in a study of blood T cells in healthy people across ages. Findings of the study overall: Per-million-T-cell TCR beta diversity fell roughly linearly with age.

PCR was performed a second time for about 6 to 12 cycles using a sample-barcoded 5' primer and a J-beta primer mix. Each CDR3 protein is one row after TCRdb ran MiXCR on the 5' RACE reads. Of around 1,500,000 distinct CDR3 sequences listed, over 25% are singletons. The CDR3 is made up of 15 amino acids. Germline values: CDR1 SGHAT, CDR2 FQNNGV. The V end was cut by 0 bases, the J end by 7 bases, with 13 bases between. In the case of this clonotype: Antigen specificity is unknown.

Healthy Caucasians from Russia aged about 6 to 90 served as donors. Extraction yielded at least 5 micrograms of total RNA per sample. This rearrangement joins TRBV11-2 to TRBJ2-1; D is perhaps TRBD1 (5 bases). Sequences were obtained from blood. The clonotype was recovered from a young woman in good health. DNA of the CDR3: TGTGCCAGCAGCTTAGAGTCAGGGCGTTCGAATGAGCAGTTCTTC. This encodes CASSLESGRSNEQFF.